The 8 T cell receptor beta chains presented below share a single source sample, sequenced in a study of cytomegalovirus exposure and HLA in healthy donors. It was with 60 Vbeta and 13 Jbeta primers that the PCR ran. The protocol was immunoSEQ multiplex PCR, while the TCRdb copy is restricted to in-frame clones and leaves out a portion. The sample has roughly 160,000 clones, roughly 85% seen once. The sequenced material came from PBMCs. Every receptor here comes from a man aged 25-45 years in good health and CMV-seropositive.

The chain uses TRBV9 and TRBJ2-5; D call uncertain. Per germline, CDR1 SGDLS and CDR2 YYNGEE. Trimming removed 0 bases at V and 5 bases at J, with 8 bases between. The CDR3 runs 13 residues. CDR3 protein: CASSVVYGETQYF. CDR3 in DNA: TGTGCCAGCAGCGTAGTGTACGGTGAGACCCAGTACTTC.

The rearrangement joins TRBV11-1 to TRBJ2-7; D uncertain. The CDR3 length is 12 residues. CDR1 and CDR2 from the germline V gene are SGHAT and FQDESV (reference sequence). The V and J ends lost 4 bases and 2 bases respectively, with 6 bases between them. CDR3 amino acids: CASSSVPYEQYF. The DNA of the CDR3 is TGTGCCAGCAGCTCAGTACCCTACGAGCAGTACTTC.

The chain couples TRBV4-2 to TRBJ1-6; D uncertain. Trimming took off 1 base at V and 7 bases at J, with 8 bases between the two ends. Germline V gene lookup returns CDR1 LGHNA and CDR2 YNFKEQ. The CDR3 is 14 residues long. CDR3 sequence: CASSQVGANSPLHF. The DNA of the CDR3 is TGTGCCAGCAGCCAAGTGGGAGCGAATTCACCCCTCCACTTT.

The chain is built from TRBV9 and TRBJ2-1, with D unclear. Trimming took 0 bases from V and 1 from J, leaving 11 bases between them. The CDR3 is 16 amino acids. Germline V gene sequence: CDR1 SGDLS, CDR2 YYNGEE. CDR3 DNA: TGTGCCAGCAGCGTAGGCAGCGATCGATCCTACAATGAGCAGTTCTTC. It codes for CASSVGSDRSYNEQFF. The entire variable domain, with the rest obtained from reference TRBV9 and TRBJ2-1, is as follows: DSGVTQTPKHLITATGQRVTLRCSPRSGDLSVYWYQQSLDQGLQFLIQYYNGEERAKGNILERFSAQQFPDLHSELNLSSLELGDSALYFCASSVGSDRSYNEQFFGPGTRLTVL.

The V and J genes are TRBV10-3 and TRBJ2-2; tentative D call: TRBD2 (5 bases). The germline CDR1 and CDR2 sequences are ENHRY and SYGVKD. The CDR3 is 14 amino acids. V was shortened by 7 bases and J by 0 bases, with 9 bases between the two germline ends. CDR3 loop: CAIKAAANTGELFF. Here the CDR3 DNA reads TGTGCCATCAAAGCGGCTGCGAACACCGGGGAGCTGTTTTTT.

The chain combines TRBV7-9 with TRBJ1-2; the D is unclear. The V end was cut by 1 base, the J end by 0 bases, with 9 bases between. The germline V gene has CDR1 SEHNR and CDR2 FQNEAQ (reference sequence). This CDR3 contains 15 residues. The CDR3 DNA is TGTGCCAGCAGCTTAGGCGGGGAAGCTAACTATGGCTACACCTTC. Translating it yields CASSLGGEANYGYTF.

This clone came up once. The genes are TRBV7-9 and TRBJ1-5; no clear D. V was clipped by 3 bases and J by 6 bases, with 12 bases between them. From germline, CDR1 is SEHNR and CDR2 FQNEAQ (reference sequence). This CDR3 spans 14 amino acids. The DNA of the CDR3 is TGTGCCAGCAGCTTTCCCGGGGTTACTCAGCCCCAGCATTTT. It is translated as CASSFPGVTQPQHF.

This clone was recorded once. V usage is TRBV7-2 and J usage is TRBJ2-1; D might be TRBD2 (6 bases). There are 13 residues in the CDR3. The germline V gene encodes CDR1 SGHTA and CDR2 FQGNSA. The V and J ends lost 0 bases and 8 bases respectively, with 8 bases between them. The CDR3 spells CASSLARGDEQFF. In DNA form, the CDR3 reads TGTGCCAGCAGCTTAGCGCGGGGCGATGAGCAGTTCTTC.